The present T cell receptor beta chain was sequenced within a study of breast tumors, draining lymph nodes, adjacent tissues. Findings of the study overall: Findings are consistent with lymph node origin and intratumoral expansion of most tumor T cells. Tumor repertoires ranked between lymph nodes and nontumor tissue in diversity, with V and J gene preferences. Tumor and nontumor repertoires were significantly more similar in luminal-like than in basal-like breast cancer. Tumor T cell lymph node origin was a supported hypothesis, not proven.

Germline loops: CDR1 MNHNS, CDR2 SASEGT. The CDR3 is 11 amino acids. TCRdb analysed the multiplex PCR reads with MiXCR anew, one entry per CDR3 protein. This sample has about 230,000 distinct CDR3 sequences, with approximately 29% found just once. In the case of this clonotype: What it recognizes is unknown. It may be a read error: a sequence one base away is much more abundant.

Breast cancer patients provided tissue from their axillary draining lymph nodes. The V and J genes are TRBV6-1 and TRBJ2-1, with TRBD1 identical over 8 bases. The sequenced sample consisted of axillary lymph node tissue. The sequence was obtained from a female donor with breast cancer. Some clones in this sample may be carry-over from other donors' samples. In DNA form, the CDR3 reads TGTGCCAGCAGGACAGGGGATGAGCAGTTGTTC. Translated: CASRTGDEQLF.